This T cell receptor (beta chain) was found in a study of blood T cell repertoires in COVID-19. For the study at large: The United States, Italy and Spain supplied acute and convalescent COVID-19 samples. T cells, B-cell-depleted T cells, or PBMCs supplied cDNA or gDNA.

This CDR3 is built from 17 residues. CDR1 is SGHDN and CDR2 is FVKESK in the germline V gene. Trimming took 1 base from V and 0 from J, leaving 13 bases between them. Participants were aged about 18 to 100 years from 20 to 30 US areas. Data came from immunoSEQ multiplex PCR; TCRdb stores just in-frame clones and leaves some out. This table has 400,000 to 500,000 clones, 70% to 90% appearing once. The source of this sequence is a middle-aged woman who had recovered from COVID-19. The sequencing input was PBMCs or T cells enriched from blood (not recorded which). The chain employs TRBV14 and TRBJ1-3; no clear D gene. The CDR3 protein is CASSQGSGSYSGNTIYF. The CDR3 DNA reads as TGTGCCAGCAGCCAAGGGTCAGGCTCCTACTCTGGAAACACCATATATTTT.